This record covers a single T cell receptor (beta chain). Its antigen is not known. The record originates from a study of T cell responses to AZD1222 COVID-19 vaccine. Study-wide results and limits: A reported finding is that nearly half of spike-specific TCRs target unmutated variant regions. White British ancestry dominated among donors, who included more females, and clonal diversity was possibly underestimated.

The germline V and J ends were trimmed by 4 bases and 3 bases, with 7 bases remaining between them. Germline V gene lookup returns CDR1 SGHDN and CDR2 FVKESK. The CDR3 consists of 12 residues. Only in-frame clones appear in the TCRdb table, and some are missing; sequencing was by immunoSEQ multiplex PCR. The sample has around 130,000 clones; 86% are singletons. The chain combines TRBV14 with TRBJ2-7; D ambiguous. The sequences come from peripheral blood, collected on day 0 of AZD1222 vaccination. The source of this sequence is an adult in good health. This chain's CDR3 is CASSPSIYEQYF. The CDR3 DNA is TGTGCCAGCAGCCCTAGTATCTACGAGCAGTACTTC. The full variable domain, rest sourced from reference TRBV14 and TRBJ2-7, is EAGVTQFPSHSVIEKGQTVTLRCDPISGHDNLYWYRRVMGKEIKFLLHFVKESKQDESGMPNNRFLAERTGGTYSTLKVQPAELEDSGVYFCASSPSIYEQYFGPGTRLTVT.